Sequencing of this T cell receptor beta chain was carried out in a study of CD8 T cells in ankylosing spondylitis. Concerning this clonotype itself: Antigen specificity is unknown.

TCR beta libraries were made by quantitative 5'-RACE with molecular barcodes. From the 5' RACE reads, TCRdb called clonotypes with MiXCR, one entry per CDR3 protein. The table has hundreds of thousands of distinct CDR3 sequences, more than 25% seen once. With V trimmed by 2 bases and J by 3 bases, 3 bases remained unmatched. This CDR3 is 15 amino acids long. CDR1 and CDR2 from the germline V gene are ENHRY and SYGVKD. Study observations and caveats: Some motif variants had been reported before (in reactive arthritis synovial fluid and blood). Reports say disease-linked clones showed up significantly more in matched ankylosing spondylitis synovial fluid. Blood of patients with ankylosing spondylitis appeared to be characterized by a TCR beta motif of about eight highly homologous variants.

The clonotype was recovered from a male donor with ankylosing spondylitis or in good health (not recorded which). The chain uses TRBV10-3 and TRBJ2-7, with 11 bases aligning to TRBD2. Sequenced: blood, either unsorted or a sorted T cell fraction (not recorded which). CDR3 region: CAISETSGGIYEQYF. CDR3 DNA sequence: TGTGCCATCAGTGAGACTAGCGGGGGAATCTACGAGCAGTACTTC.